This TCR beta chain emerged from a study of shared clonotypes between healthy human individuals. The CDR3 contains 14 residues. Germline assignment: CDR1 SGHVS and CDR2 FNYEAQ. The V gene lost 3 bases and the J gene lost 6 bases, with 13 bases spanning the gap. Sequencing used immunoSEQ multiplex PCR; TCRdb keeps in-frame clones, though not all of them. The data hold approximately 740,000 clones, with more than 85% observed a single time. This clone has more than one count but fewer than ten. CD8 cells classed as naive were CD45RO-negative and positively selected for CCR7, excluding terminally differentiated effector memory CD45RA+ cells.

The sequenced sample was naive CD8+ T cells sorted from blood. The TCR comes from a man aged 30 to 39 in good health. This rearrangement joins TRBV7-6 to TRBJ2-3; possibly TRBD1 or TRBD2 for D (5 bases each). The CDR3 nucleotides are TGTGCCAGCAGCTTGGGTTCAGGGACGGATACGCAGTATTTT. Translating it yields CASSLGSGTDTQYF.